This TCR beta chain was sequenced during a study of early T cells in non-severe SARS-CoV-2 infection. Attachment of unique molecular identifiers to individual cDNA molecules was performed. TCRdb reprocessed the 5' RACE reads with MiXCR, giving one entry per CDR3 protein. This table has fewer than 130,000 distinct CDR3 sequences, approximately 12% appearing once. This clonotype was detected a few times. Sequencing used whole blood, obtained at baseline. The receptor's source is an adult who was a healthcare worker with PCR-confirmed SARS-CoV-2 infection or an uninfected control (not recorded which).

For the CDR3, the DNA is TGCGCCAGCAGCCAAGACCCCCCAGATACGCAGTATTTT. It translates to CASSQDPPDTQYF. V gene TRBV4-1 combines with J gene TRBJ2-3, with D uncertain. The CDR3 consists of 13 residues. CDR1 is MGHRA and CDR2 is YSYEKL in the germline V gene. V was clipped by 0 bases and J by 4 bases, with 5 bases between them.